What follows describes a single T cell receptor beta chain. Its antigen is unknown. This sample is drawn from a study of shared clonotypes between healthy human individuals. General study points: Tissues were not sampled, only blood, and their repertoires likely differ.

Positively selected for CCR7, the CD45RO-negative cells used as naive CD8 cells excluded terminally differentiated effector memory CD45RA+ cells. Produced via immunoSEQ multiplex PCR; TCRdb's table is partial and in-frame only. The sample records about 2.1 million clones, 80% to 95% being singletons. The CDR3 is 17 amino acids. Germline V gene sequence: CDR1 SEHNR, CDR2 FQNEAQ (reference sequence). The V end was cut by 2 bases, the J end by 0 bases, with 15 bases between. This TCR derives from a man younger than 35 in good health. Some clones in this sample may be carry-over from other donors' samples. The specimen was naive CD8+ T cells from PBMCs. The V call is TRBV7-9, the J call TRBJ2-3; no clear D gene. In DNA, the CDR3 is TGTGCCAGCAGCTTACCCGGGCTACGAACTAGCACAGATACGCAGTATTTT. As protein: CASSLPGLRTSTDTQYF.